This TCR beta chain stems from a study of blood T cell repertoires in COVID-19 (TCRdb year 2020). The study in broad terms: Collaborator samples came from the United States, Italy and Spain and covered acute and convalescent phases of COVID-19. The samples were drawn from the first 160 participants of the ongoing ImmuneRACE study and from 1,254 subjects provided by 6 global collaborators. The dataset comprised deeply sampled blood TCRbeta repertoires from subjects exposed to, actively infected with, or recovered from COVID-19. Sample metadata almost always included a de-identified subject ID, COVID-19 status, age in years and sex. HLA class I and class II types, where available, came from metadata supplied by the sample provider rather than from assay-based typing. The repertoires were released in a freely available public database meant as a resource for research on the immune response to SARS-CoV-2. The prospective study material was composed of cDNA or gDNA derived from T cells, B-cell-depleted T cells, or PBMCs. Summary of the overall study and its limitations: How much clinical and demographic metadata was included differed by source and by participant, and the metadata was provided uncurated.

The CDR3 goes from the cysteine to the phenylalanine over 13 residues. Here the CDR3 DNA is all that survives: 39 bases in frame from base 1. The junction shows trimming of 4 bases on V and 4 bases on J, and the gene matches do not reach 3 bases of it. Via the germline V gene (reference sequence), CDR1 is LGHDT and CDR2 YNNKEL. The immunoSEQ Assay, a bias-controlled multiplex PCR, was used to amplify TCRbeta CDR3 regions from genomic DNA. Regarding the original processing steps: Nucleated cell counts per sample were estimated from amplification of reference gene primers within the assay. To quantify the absolute abundance of each unique TCRbeta CDR3 rearrangement, sequence reads were collapsed and filtered. For each sample, productive Simpson clonality was calculated by taking the square root of Simpson's diversity index across productive rearrangements. TCRdb mirrors the immuneACCESS table, restricted to in-frame sequences. Some clones are absent from its copies; in checked studies, under half trace to an unresolved V gene, and the reason for the others is unknown. The V and J calls and the clone size are those of that table, but D and trimming were determined from the DNA. This sample holds around 170,000 clones; over 75% were observed only once. About an eighth of the sample belongs to the ten largest clones.

Turning to this clone: Its specific antigen is unknown. No base qualities exist here, and no much larger clone lies one base off it.

A second Seattle source provided samples from volunteer blood donors who had recovered from COVID-19. The collaborating institutions used their own protocols to collect whole blood in K2EDTA tubes. For TCRbeta analysis, collaborator samples were shipped as frozen whole blood, as isolated PBMCs, or as DNA extracted from either sample type. The material sequenced was peripheral blood. Recombination linked TRBV3-1 (or the pseudogene TRBV3-2) to TRBJ1-2; TRBD1 agrees with 7 junctional bases. The source of this sequence is a man between 70 and 80 years old who had recovered from COVID-19. The DNA reads as follows: TGTGCCAGCAGCCGACAGGGTGCCTATGGCTACACCTTC. It specifies CASSRQGAYGYTF.